This paragraph covers one T cell receptor beta chain sequence. Antigen: not known. CD45RO-negative, CCR7-positively selected cells formed the naive CD8 fraction, excluding terminally differentiated effector memory CD45RA+ cells. TCRdb's table, derived via immunoSEQ multiplex PCR, lists solely in-frame clones and lacks some. Of about 2.1 million clones in the sample, about 93% were seen once. The data were taken from a study of shared clonotypes between healthy human individuals. Study observations and caveats: It was expected that sequencing depth would affect clonotype sharing among donors.

The CDR3 is made up of 16 amino acids. CDR1 MNHEY and CDR2 SMNVEV come from the germline V gene (reference sequence). V shed 6 bases and J 7 bases; nucleotides not matched to a gene: 9. Sequencing was done on a sample of naive CD8+ T cells from PBMCs. The gene calls are TRBV27 and TRBJ2-1, with 13 bases that match TRBD2. This TCR derives from a man between 18 and 29 years old in good health. Some clones in this sample may be carry-over from other donors' samples. This CDR3 reads CASSFLPGLAGNEQFF. DNA of the CDR3: TGTGCCAGCAGCTTCCTCCCGGGACTAGCGGGGAATGAGCAGTTCTTC.